Below, 19 T cell receptor beta chains from the same sample are listed, as sequenced in a study of long-term antiretroviral therapy in people with HIV. Researchers ran immunoSEQ v3.0 at survey level. Assay: immunoSEQ multiplex PCR; the TCRdb copy retains only in-frame clones and omits some. The repertoire holds 25,000 to 35,000 clones, with approximately 93% as singletons. Sample: unsorted PBMCs, taken 6.2 years after starting antiretroviral therapy. The source is a middle-aged man with HIV.

The V call is TRBV2, the J call TRBJ2-1, with D perhaps TRBD1 (6 bases). Germline V gene lookup returns CDR1 SNHLY and CDR2 FYNNEI. Trimming removed 11 bases at V and 9 bases at J, with 17 bases between. The CDR3 consists of 12 residues. The DNA of the CDR3 is TGTGCCGCACGGACAGTACCGGGTGAGCAGTTCTTC. Translating it yields CAARTVPGEQFF.

V usage is TRBV5-1 and J usage is TRBJ2-5; 9 bases match TRBD1. CDR1 SGHRS and CDR2 YFSETQ come from the germline V gene. CDR3 size: 16 residues. J gave up 5 bases and V 5 bases, and 13 bases lay outside the gene matches. The CDR3 sequence is CASRDRGGSEPETQYF. CDR3 nucleotides: TGCGCCAGCAGGGACAGGGGTGGTAGCGAACCGGAGACCCAGTACTTC.

This chain joins TRBV7-7 and TRBJ2-2; no clear D. The germline CDR1 and CDR2 sequences are SSHAT and FNYEAQ (reference sequence). V dropped 0 bases and J dropped 2 bases, with 4 bases sitting between them. This CDR3 contains 14 residues. CDR3 nucleotides: TGTGCCAGCAGCTTAGCGGATAACACCGGGGAGCTGTTTTTT. Translating it yields CASSLADNTGELFF.

The chain combines TRBV29-1 with TRBJ2-1; 16 positions agree with TRBD2. Germline CDR1 is SQVTM and CDR2 is ANQGSEA. CDR3 length equals 17 residues. Trimming took 5 bases from V and 0 from J; bases not matched to a gene: 4. The DNA for the CDR3 is TGCAGCGTTACCGGGACTAGCGGGAGGGCCTCCTACAATGAGCAGTTCTTC. Translating it yields CSVTGTSGRASYNEQFF.

The chain has TRBV2 and TRBJ1-5, with TRBD1 matching 11 bases. Germline V gives CDR1 SNHLY, CDR2 FYNNEI. The CDR3 sequence is 16 residues long. J was trimmed by 4 bases and V by 5 bases; bases with no gene match: 7. The CDR3 sequence is CASSNRDRGWNQPQHF. CDR3 in DNA: TGTGCCAGCAGTAACCGGGACAGGGGGTGGAATCAGCCCCAGCATTTT.

The chain has TRBV10-3 and TRBJ2-7; TRBD1 matches at 8 bases. Germline assignment: CDR1 ENHRY and CDR2 SYGVKD. The CDR3 sequence is 14 residues long. Trimming removed 4 bases from V and 7 bases from J; junction bases left unmatched: 9. The CDR3 DNA sequence: TGTGCCATCAGTGGGAGAGGACAGGGCAGGGAGCAGTACTTC. The encoded protein is CAISGRGQGREQYF.

The chain recombines TRBV27 with TRBJ2-5; D is uncertain. This CDR3 spans 14 amino acids. Looked up from germline, CDR1 is MNHEY and CDR2 is SMNVEV (reference sequence). The V gene lost 5 bases and the J gene lost 2 bases, with 12 bases spanning the gap. DNA of the CDR3: TGTGCCAGCAGTCCTCGAACCCGACAAGAGACCCAGTACTTC. The encoded protein is CASSPRTRQETQYF.

The chain uses TRBV29-1 and TRBJ2-3; 8 nucleotides agree with TRBD1. Germline V gives CDR1 SQVTM, CDR2 ANQGSEA. V lost 4 bases to trimming and J lost 3 bases; unmatched junction nucleotides: 3. This CDR3 has 13 residues. CDR3 nucleotides: TGCAGCGTTGCCCGGGACAGGACAGATACGCAGTATTTT. As protein: CSVARDRTDTQYF.

V gene TRBV25-1 combines with J gene TRBJ2-1, with 8 bases identical to TRBD2. The CDR3 covers 14 residues. CDR1 MGHDK and CDR2 SYGVNS come from the germline V gene. V trimming: 5 bases; J trimming: 8 bases; junction bases outside the gene matches: 8. The CDR3 coding sequence is TGTGCCAGCAGTTCGAGGAGCGGGAGCTATGAGCAGTTCTTC. Translation: CASSSRSGSYEQFF.

The chain has TRBV4-2 and TRBJ1-2; D call uncertain. The V end lost 1 base, the J end lost 1 base, and 10 bases lay between the germline ends. CDR1 is LGHNA, CDR2 YNFKEQ, per germline. This CDR3 is 15 amino acids long. This CDR3 is CASSQAPAGNYGYTF. Here the CDR3 DNA reads TGTGCCAGCAGCCAAGCCCCTGCGGGTAACTATGGCTACACCTTC.

This clone was seen just once. The chain is built from TRBV6-5 and TRBJ2-2, with D unresolved. This CDR3 has 15 residues. Germline V gives CDR1 MNHEY, CDR2 SVGAGI. V was shortened by 2 bases and J by 0 bases, with 7 bases between the two germline ends. Written as DNA, the CDR3 is TGTGCCAGCAGTTACGGGGAAACGAACACCGGGGAGCTGTTTTTT. Protein: CASSYGETNTGELFF.

The V and J genes are TRBV5-4 and TRBJ2-7, with D perhaps given as TRBD1 or TRBD2 (5 bases each). V lost 4 bases, J lost 3 bases, and 17 bases lay in between. The V gene's germline CDR1 is SGHNT and CDR2 YYREEE (reference sequence). The CDR3 contains 15 residues. The CDR3 region has the DNA TGTGCCAGCAGCGCACCAAGGGACGGATACTACGAGCAGTACTTC. Amino acids: CASSAPRDGYYEQYF. Together with reference TRBV5-4 and TRBJ2-7, the CDR3 gives the full variable domain: ETGVTQSPTHLIKTRGQQVTLRCSSQSGHNTVSWYQQALGQGPQFIFQYYREEENGRGNFPPRFSGLQFPNYSSELNVNALELDDSALYLCASSAPRDGYYEQYFGPGTRLTVT.

The chain links TRBV13 to TRBJ1-3, with a possible D match to TRBD1 (5 bases). Germline lookup yields CDR1 PRHDT and CDR2 FYEKMQ (reference sequence). Trimming removed 0 bases from V and 4 bases from J, with 7 bases in between. This CDR3 is 14 amino acids long. CDR3 sequence: CASSLGTGGNTIYF. CDR3 bases: TGTGCCAGCAGCTTAGGAACAGGAGGAAACACCATATATTTT.

The chain recombines TRBV6-5 with TRBJ2-1; 7 bases are a match to TRBD1. Germline-derived CDR1 and CDR2 are MNHEY and SVGAGI. The CDR3 spans 14 residues. V dropped 6 bases and J dropped 2; count of bases not matched to a gene: 4. CDR3 in amino acids: CASRRGRTYNEQFF. Here the CDR3 DNA reads TGTGCCAGCAGGAGGGGGCGTACCTACAATGAGCAGTTCTTC.

The CDR3 DNA sequence: TGTGCCAGTACCCCGCGGGACCCTGGGGCCAACGTCCTGACTTTC. Its protein product is CASTPRDPGANVLTF. The rearrangement uses TRBV19 and TRBJ2-6; tentatively, D is TRBD2 (6 bases). V was trimmed by 7 bases and J by 2 bases, leaving 12 bases between them. The CDR3 is 15 residues long. Germline V gene data show CDR1 as LNHDA and CDR2 as SQIVND (reference sequence). The whole variable domain, filled in from reference TRBV19 and TRBJ2-6, reads DGGITQSPKYLFRKEGQNVTLSCEQNLNHDAMYWYRQDPGQGLRLIYYSQIVNDFQKGDIAEGYSVSREKKESFPLTVTSAQKNPTAFYLCASTPRDPGANVLTFGAGSRLTVL.

The V gene is TRBV15, the J gene TRBJ2-7, with D tentatively TRBD1 or TRBD2 (5 bases each). Trimming left V 1 base short and J 7 bases short, with 14 bases between. Germline V lookup: CDR1 LNHNV, CDR2 YYDKDF (reference sequence). There are 14 residues in the CDR3. CDR3 sequence: CATSRGGAMREQYF. Written as DNA, the CDR3 is TGTGCCACCAGCAGAGGAGGGGCGATGAGGGAGCAGTACTTC.

The chain is built from TRBV6-5 and TRBJ2-1, with 13 bases that match TRBD2. V was clipped by 7 bases and J by 4 bases; unmatched bases: 4. CDR1 is MNHEY, CDR2 SVGAGI, per germline. This CDR3 comprises 15 residues. The CDR3 sequence is CASKAGLAGYNEQFF. In nucleotides, the CDR3 is TGTGCCAGCAAAGCGGGACTAGCGGGGTACAATGAGCAGTTCTTC.

The chain joins TRBV5-6 to TRBJ1-1; tentative D call: TRBD1 (5 bases). Germline loops: CDR1 SGHDT, CDR2 YYEEEE. The V and J ends lost 4 bases and 8 bases respectively, with 12 bases between them. The CDR3 totals 12 residues. CDR3 sequence: CASSPRRGEAFF. Here the CDR3 DNA reads TGTGCCAGCAGCCCCCGACGGGGGGAAGCTTTCTTT.

This rearrangement joins TRBV25-1 to TRBJ2-5; 7 nucleotides align to TRBD2. The J segment lost 4 bases and the V segment lost 6 bases, leaving 11 bases of the junction unmatched. Germline V gene data show CDR1 as MGHDK and CDR2 as SYGVNS. The length of the CDR3 is 15 residues. CDR3 sequence reads: CASRGLGGGAETQYF. CDR3 nucleotides: TGTGCCAGCAGGGGCCTCGGCGGGGGTGCAGAGACCCAGTACTTC.